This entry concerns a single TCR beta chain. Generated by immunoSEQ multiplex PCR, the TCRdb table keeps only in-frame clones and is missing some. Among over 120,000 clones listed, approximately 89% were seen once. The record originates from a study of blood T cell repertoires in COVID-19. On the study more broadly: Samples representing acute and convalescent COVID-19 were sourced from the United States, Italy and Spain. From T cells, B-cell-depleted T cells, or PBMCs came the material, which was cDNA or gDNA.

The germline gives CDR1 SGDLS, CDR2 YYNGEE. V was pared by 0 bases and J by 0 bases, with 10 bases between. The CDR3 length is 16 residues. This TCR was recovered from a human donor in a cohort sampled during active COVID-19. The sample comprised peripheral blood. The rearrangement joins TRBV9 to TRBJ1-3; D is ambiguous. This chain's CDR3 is CASSVGYMSSGNTIYF. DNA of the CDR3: TGTGCCAGCAGCGTAGGTTATATGAGCTCTGGAAACACCATATATTTT.